The clone carrying this T cell receptor (beta chain) has a count of ten or more. Antigen: not known. Hyperthyroidism of Graves' type that showed no ophthalmopathy progression within 18 months was stable. These patients, aged 18 to 65, had recently diagnosed hyperthyroidism lasting under 2 months. The study based diagnoses on clinical symptoms, serum thyroxine and TRAb, thyroid ultrasound and orbital computed tomography. The source of the sample is a study of T cells in Graves' hyperthyroidism and ophthalmopathy. From RNA transcripts, TCR beta CDR3 regions were amplified. The HTBI set primed first-round TCR CDR3 RT-PCR. TCRdb redid the calling of the multiplex PCR reads with MiXCR, one entry per CDR3 protein. The table records 250,000 to 300,000 distinct CDR3 sequences, 12% to 15% of them present only once. Overall study findings and caveats: Most expanded thyroid clonotypes above 0.001 recurred in blood.

The TCR comes from a woman in her 40s with Graves' hyperthyroidism. The specimen sequenced was blood.

This CDR3 is CASRGGTGELFF. In nucleotides, the CDR3 is TGTGCCAGCAGAGGTGGGACCGGGGAGCTGTTTTTT. The V call is TRBV27, the J call TRBJ2-2; D is unresolved. This CDR3 contains 12 residues. Germline CDR1 MNHEY, CDR2 SMNVEV (reference sequence). V was clipped by 6 bases and J by 5 bases, with 7 bases between them.